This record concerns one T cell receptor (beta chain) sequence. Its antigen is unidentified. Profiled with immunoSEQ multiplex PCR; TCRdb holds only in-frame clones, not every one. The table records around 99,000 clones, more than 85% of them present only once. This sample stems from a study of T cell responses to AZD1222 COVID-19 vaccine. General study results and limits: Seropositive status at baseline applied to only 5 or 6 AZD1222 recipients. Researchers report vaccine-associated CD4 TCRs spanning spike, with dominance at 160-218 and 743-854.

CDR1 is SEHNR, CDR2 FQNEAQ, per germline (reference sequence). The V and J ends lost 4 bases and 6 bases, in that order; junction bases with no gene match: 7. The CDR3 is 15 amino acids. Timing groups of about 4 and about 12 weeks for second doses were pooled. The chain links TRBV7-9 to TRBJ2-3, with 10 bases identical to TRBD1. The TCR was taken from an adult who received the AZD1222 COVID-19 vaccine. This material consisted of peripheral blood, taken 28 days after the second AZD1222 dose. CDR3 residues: CASSWGQGIMDTQYF. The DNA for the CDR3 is TGTGCCAGCAGCTGGGGACAGGGGATAATGGATACGCAGTATTTT. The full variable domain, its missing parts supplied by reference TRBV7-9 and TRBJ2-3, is DTGVSQNPRHKITKRGQNVTFRCDPISEHNRLYWYRQTLGQGPEFLTYFQNEAQLEKSRLLSDRFSAERPKGSFSTLEIQRTEQGDSAMYLCASSWGQGIMDTQYFGPGTRLTVL.